These 31 T cell receptor beta chains originate from one sample sequenced in a study of CD8 T cells in Susac syndrome (dated by TCRdb to between 2018 and 2021). The method behind the library was the immunoSEQ multiplex PCR assay. RNA was extracted with the RNeasy kit and 0.5 to 1 ug was reverse transcribed using random hexamers. Through fastp at Q25 and MiXCR, TCRdb rebuilt clones from the public reads, retaining in-frame beta chains. One record per CDR3 amino acid sequence lists the most common genes and DNA. The sample table holds about 140,000 distinct CDR3 sequences, of which 94% were seen once. About 0.25% of the sample is held by the ten biggest clonotypes. Material for sequencing was CD8+ T cells from PBMCs. The receptors were gathered from a human donor in good health.

The genes are TRBV4-3 and TRBJ1-5; D is unclear. This CDR3 region has 16 residues. V lost 0 bases and J lost 2, with 11 bases in between. Germline V gives CDR1 LGHNA, CDR2 YSLEER. CDR3 in DNA: TGCGCCAGCAGCCAAGACGGAGGGCTTGGCAATCAGCCCCAGCATTTT. Protein product: CASSQDGGLGNQPQHF.

The chain couples TRBV15 to TRBJ2-7; 8 bases map to TRBD1. The length of the CDR3 is 16 residues. V trimming: 5 bases; J trimming: 3 bases; junction bases outside the gene matches: 12. In germline, CDR1 is LNHNV, CDR2 YYDKDF (reference sequence). The CDR3 DNA sequence: TGTGCCACCAGCCCCAGTTCCGGGACAGGAGTCTACGAGCAGTACTTC. Translation gives CATSPSSGTGVYEQYF.

This clonotype was observed a single time. The V and J genes are TRBV7-6 and TRBJ2-3; D unresolved. CDR1 and CDR2 from the germline V gene are SGHVS and FNYEAQ. The CDR3 sequence is 13 residues long. The germline V and J ends were trimmed by 0 bases and 2 bases, with 3 bases remaining between them. CDR3 protein: CASSLAPTDTQYF. CDR3 DNA: TGTGCCAGCAGCTTAGCGCCCACAGATACGCAGTATTTT. The full variable domain, in which reference TRBV7-6 and TRBJ2-3 provide the parts outside the CDR3, is GAGVSQSPRYKVTKRGQDVALRCDPISGHVSLYWYRQALGQGPEFLTYFNYEAQQDKSGLPNDRFSAERPEGSISTLTIQRTEQRDSAMYRCASSLAPTDTQYFGPGTRLTVL.

This clonotype was found once. The chain uses TRBV6-2 or TRBV6-3 and TRBJ2-2; D is unclear. Germline V CDR1 and CDR2: MNHEY, SVGEGT. The length of the CDR3 is 13 residues. Trimming took 11 bases from V and 0 from J, leaving 10 bases between them. The CDR3: CAGLTANTGELFF. The CDR3 bases are TGTGCCGGCCTCACCGCGAACACCGGGGAGCTGTTTTTT.

The chain carries TRBV27 and TRBJ2-1; TRBD2 agrees at 8 bases. Germline trimming cut 4 bases from V and 7 bases from J; bases unmatched to any gene: 9. The CDR3 has 15 amino acids. Germline assignment: CDR1 MNHEY and CDR2 SMNVEV (reference sequence). In DNA form, the CDR3 reads TGTGCCAGCAGTTCCCCGGGACTAGGCAGGAATGAGCAGTTCTTC. Protein: CASSSPGLGRNEQFF.

This chain uses TRBV29-1 with TRBJ1-4; weak D call: TRBD1 (6 bases). CDR1 SQVTM and CDR2 ANQGSEA come from the germline V gene. The CDR3 loop spans 15 amino acids. Deletions cut 0 bases from V and 5 bases from J, with 13 bases between. As DNA, the CDR3 is TGCAGCGTTGAAGATGATAGGGGGGTGAATGAAAAACTGTTTTTT. The encoded protein is CSVEDDRGVNEKLFF.

The chain has TRBV12-3 or TRBV12-4 and TRBJ2-7, with TRBD1 matching over 9 bases. J was trimmed by 2 bases and V by 4 bases; bases with no gene match: 0. The CDR3 contains 13 residues. The CDR3 sequence: CASSYRGPYEQYF. The CDR3 nucleotides are TGTGCCAGCAGTTACAGGGGGCCCTACGAGCAGTACTTC.

J is TRBJ1-2 and V is TRBV7-9; D perhaps matches TRBD1 (6 bases). Germline lookup yields CDR1 SEHNR and CDR2 FQNEAQ (reference sequence). This CDR3 is 12 amino acids long. Deletions cut 5 bases from V and 8 bases from J, with 12 bases between. CDR3 loop: CASSLQGSGYTF. As DNA, the CDR3 is TGTGCCAGCAGCCTACAGGGTTCCGGCTACACCTTC. Looking up the rest from reference TRBV7-9 and TRBJ1-2 gives the full variable domain: DTGVSQNPRHKITKRGQNVTFRCDPISEHNRLYWYRQTLGQGPEFLTYFQNEAQLEKSRLLSDRFSAERPKGSFSTLEIQRTEQGDSAMYLCASSLQGSGYTFGSGTRLTVV.

The genes are TRBV27 and TRBJ2-1; no clear D gene. The germline gives CDR1 MNHEY, CDR2 SMNVEV (reference sequence). V gave up 4 bases and J gave up 8 bases, with 15 bases separating them. This CDR3 is 14 amino acids long. Here the CDR3 reads CASSYRPEVYEQFF. The CDR3 DNA is TGTGCCAGCAGTTATCGGCCCGAGGTCTATGAGCAGTTCTTC.

The CDR3 DNA follows: TGTGCCAGTAGTATCACGGGAACCTCCTACAATGAGCAGTTCTTC. Translation: CASSITGTSYNEQFF. The chain joins TRBV19 to TRBJ2-1; weak D call: TRBD2 (5 bases). CDR3 size: 15 residues. The germline V gene encodes CDR1 LNHDA and CDR2 SQIVND (reference sequence). V lost 3 bases and J 0 bases, leaving 9 bases between the germline ends. The variable domain in full, with the rest retrieved from reference TRBV19 and TRBJ2-1, is DGGITQSPKYLFRKEGQNVTLSCEQNLNHDAMYWYRQDPGQGLRLIYYSQIVNDFQKGDIAEGYSVSREKKESFPLTVTSAQKNPTAFYLCASSITGTSYNEQFFGPGTRLTVL.

The chain joins TRBV24-1 to TRBJ2-2, with D perhaps matching TRBD2 (6 bases). Trimming removed 7 bases at V and 0 bases at J, with 17 bases between. The V gene's germline CDR1 is KGHDR and CDR2 SFDVKD. The CDR3 extends over 17 amino acids. The CDR3 sequence: CATRPGRGISNTGELFF. CDR3 in DNA: TGTGCCACCAGACCGGGACGGGGGATCTCGAACACCGGGGAGCTGTTTTTT.

The chain uses TRBV12-3 or TRBV12-4 and TRBJ1-2; 9 bases map to TRBD1. With 6 bases clipped from V and 4 bases from J, the junction kept 3 bases outside the gene matches. The CDR3 loop spans 13 amino acids. The CDR3, as DNA: TGTGCCAGCAGCCTACAGGGGGCCTATGGCTACACCTTC. As protein: CASSLQGAYGYTF.

The genes are TRBV28 and TRBJ2-7; D gene uncertain. Per germline, CDR1 MDHEN and CDR2 SYDVKM. Trimming stripped 2 bases from V and 2 bases from J, with 13 bases between. There are 15 residues in the CDR3. This CDR3 reads CASSLRAAGPYEQYF. The CDR3 DNA reads TGTGCCAGCAGTTTACGCGCGGCTGGCCCCTACGAGCAGTACTTC.

The chain carries TRBV20-1 and TRBJ2-2, with D perhaps given as TRBD1 or TRBD2 (5 bases each). There are 15 residues in the CDR3. Germline CDR1 is DFQATT and CDR2 is SNEGSKA (reference sequence). The V gene lost 5 bases and the J gene lost 1 base, with 14 bases spanning the gap. DNA of the CDR3: TGCAGTGCTGCAGAGCGGACACTGAACACCGGGGAGCTGTTTTTT. Residues: CSAAERTLNTGELFF.

The chain couples TRBV7-9 to TRBJ2-3; the D gene is possibly TRBD1 (6 bases). The germline V and J ends were trimmed by 5 bases and 3 bases, with 15 bases remaining between them. The CDR3 totals 15 residues. CDR1 SEHNR and CDR2 FQNEAQ come from the germline V gene (reference sequence). CDR3 bases: TGTGCCAGCAGCCCCCCGACAGGAAAGACAGATACGCAGTATTTT. Translated: CASSPPTGKTDTQYF.

This chain connects TRBV28 to TRBJ2-3; 8 bases line up with TRBD1. CDR3 length equals 14 residues. The V segment lost 5 bases and the J segment 4 bases; nucleotides outside the gene matches: 5. Germline V lookup: CDR1 MDHEN, CDR2 SYDVKM. CDR3 protein: CASSPDRGADTQYF. In nucleotides, the CDR3 is TGTGCCAGCAGTCCCGACAGGGGAGCAGATACGCAGTATTTT.

The chain is built from TRBV14 and TRBJ2-1, with 10 bases lining up with TRBD2. The ends lost 4 bases at V and 10 bases at J; junction bases unmatched: 13. Germline CDR1 reads SGHDN; CDR2 reads FVKESK. The CDR3 has 16 residues. CDR3 sequence: CASSLIEAGGPGEQFF. CDR3 nucleotide sequence: TGTGCCAGCAGCCTTATAGAAGCGGGAGGGCCAGGAGAGCAGTTCTTC.

The rearrangement links TRBV7-3 to TRBJ2-1; 12 bases are a match to TRBD2. V lost 5 bases, J lost 9 bases, and 11 bases stayed unmatched. The CDR3 loop spans 16 amino acids. The germline V gene has CDR1 SGHTA and CDR2 FQGTGA. CDR3 nucleotides: TGTGCCAGCAGCCTCTTGGGACTAGCGGGTGACAGTGAGCAGTTCTTC. Translating it yields CASSLLGLAGDSEQFF. The complete variable domain, with remaining parts taken from reference TRBV7-3 and TRBJ2-1, reads GAGVSQTPSNKVTEKGKYVELRCDPISGHTALYWYRQSLGQGPEFLIYFQGTGAADDSGLPNDRFFAVRPEGSVSTLKIQRTERGDSAVYLCASSLLGLAGDSEQFFGPGTRLTVL.

The chain combines TRBV28 with TRBJ2-3; D possibly corresponds to TRBD2 (5 bases). Trimming took off 6 bases at V and 11 bases at J, with 15 bases between the two ends. The length of the CDR3 is 12 residues. Germline values: CDR1 MDHEN, CDR2 SYDVKM. CDR3 amino acids: CASRDEADEQYF. Written as DNA, the CDR3 is TGTGCCAGCAGAGACGAAGCGGACGAGCAGTATTTT.

V is TRBV6-2 or TRBV6-3 and J is TRBJ2-3; 11 nucleotides match TRBD2. Unmatched junction bases numbered 9, after V lost 1 base and J lost 6 bases. The CDR3 has 17 residues. Germline lookup yields CDR1 MNHEY and CDR2 SVGEGT. CDR3 protein: CASSYLGLAAGSDTQYF. The CDR3 nucleotides are TGTGCCAGCAGTTACTTGGGACTAGCGGCGGGCTCCGATACGCAGTATTTT.

The chain is built from TRBV27 and TRBJ2-7; D perhaps matches TRBD1 (6 bases). There are 13 residues in the CDR3. Germline loops: CDR1 MNHEY, CDR2 SMNVEV (reference sequence). V lost 10 bases and J 3 bases, leaving 16 bases between the germline ends. CDR3 DNA sequence: TGTGCCAACTCCCGCAGGGGTATCTACGAGCAGTACTTC. Translated: CANSRRGIYEQYF.

The CDR3 region has the DNA TGTGCCAGCAGTTGGGGTGGGGGCTACGAGCAGTACTTC. Translating it yields CASSWGGGYEQYF. The rearrangement links TRBV27 to TRBJ2-7; D could derive from TRBD1 or TRBD2 (5 bases each). Germline V lookup: CDR1 MNHEY, CDR2 SMNVEV (reference sequence). The CDR3 covers 13 residues. The germline V and J ends were trimmed by 4 bases and 3 bases, with 10 bases remaining between them.

This chain joins TRBV29-1 and TRBJ1-1; D unclear. This CDR3 region has 13 residues. Germline V gives CDR1 SQVTM, CDR2 ANQGSEA. Trimming stripped 1 base from V and 10 bases from J, with 16 bases between. The CDR3 DNA reads TGCAGCGTTGAAGCCAGCGCTCTACGTGGAGCTTTCTTT. Protein sequence: CSVEASALRGAFF.

The chain recombines TRBV9 with TRBJ2-7; a weak D match, TRBD1 (5 bases). V was trimmed by 0 bases and J by 0 bases, leaving 10 bases between them. The germline gives CDR1 SGDLS, CDR2 YYNGEE. The length of the CDR3 is 15 residues. The CDR3 sequence is CASSVGGSSSYEQYF. The DNA of the CDR3 is TGTGCCAGCAGCGTAGGGGGCTCGAGCTCCTACGAGCAGTACTTC.

This chain connects TRBV27 to TRBJ2-7; the D gene is possibly TRBD2 (6 bases). The CDR3 length is 14 residues. The V gene lost 2 bases and the J gene lost 5 bases, with 13 bases spanning the gap. The germline gives CDR1 MNHEY, CDR2 SMNVEV (reference sequence). CDR3 DNA sequence: TGTGCCAGCAGTTTAATGCGGGGTGCCCACGAGCAGTACTTC. This gives the protein CASSLMRGAHEQYF.

The chain combines TRBV20-1 with TRBJ2-7; D is possibly TRBD2 (6 bases). Trimming took off 6 bases at V and 3 bases at J, with 12 bases between the two ends. Germline-derived CDR1 and CDR2 are DFQATT and SNEGSKA (reference sequence). The CDR3 has 12 amino acids. The DNA for the CDR3 is TGCAGTGCAGAAAGGGACTTCTACGAGCAGTACTTC. It codes for CSAERDFYEQYF.

The rearrangement links TRBV29-1 to TRBJ2-5, with 10 bases identical to TRBD2. The germline CDR1 and CDR2 sequences are SQVTM and ANQGSEA. Trimming cost V 4 bases and J 1 base; bases outside gene matches: 3. CDR3 size: 14 residues. CDR3 nucleotides: TGCAGCGTTGTCCTAGCGGGAGCCCAAGAGACCCAGTACTTC. Translation: CSVVLAGAQETQYF.

This chain's CDR3 is CASSSGRGHTGELFF. In nucleotides, the CDR3 is TGTGCCAGCAGCTCGGGGCGGGGGCACACCGGGGAGCTGTTTTTT. This rearrangement joins TRBV9 to TRBJ2-2, with D perhaps matching TRBD2 (7 bases). Trimming left V 4 bases short and J 3 bases short, with 13 bases between. In germline, CDR1 is SGDLS, CDR2 YYNGEE. The CDR3 consists of 15 residues.

The CDR3 here is CSVDRRAYSYNEQFF. In DNA form, the CDR3 reads TGCAGCGTGGACAGGAGGGCTTACTCCTACAATGAGCAGTTCTTC. V is TRBV29-1 and J is TRBJ2-1; possibly TRBD1 for D (7 bases). The V end was cut by 6 bases, the J end by 0 bases, with 15 bases between. This CDR3 contains 15 residues. CDR1 and CDR2 (germline): SQVTM, ANQGSEA.

The chain links TRBV5-6 to TRBJ2-5; no clear D gene. The germline V and J ends were trimmed by 3 bases and 3 bases, with 12 bases remaining between them. The CDR3 sequence is 14 residues long. The germline V gene encodes CDR1 SGHDT and CDR2 YYEEEE. The CDR3 bases are TGTGCCAGCAGCTCGACAAACAAAGAAGAGACCCAGTACTTC. It specifies CASSSTNKEETQYF. The whole variable domain, remainder taken from reference TRBV5-6 and TRBJ2-5, is DAGVTQSPTHLIKTRGQQVTLRCSPKSGHDTVSWYQQALGQGPQFIFQYYEEEERQRGNFPDRFSGHQFPNYSSELNVNALLLGDSALYLCASSSTNKEETQYFGPGTRLLVL.

This rearrangement joins TRBV29-1 to TRBJ2-1, with D perhaps assigned TRBD1 or TRBD2 (6 bases each). Germline V CDR1 and CDR2: SQVTM, ANQGSEA. This CDR3 is built from 16 residues. The V end was cut by 1 base, the J end by 0 bases, with 13 bases between. Written as DNA, the CDR3 is TGCAGCGTTGAAGGAGGGGGGTTGGGCTCCTACAATGAGCAGTTCTTC. Translated, it gives CSVEGGGLGSYNEQFF.